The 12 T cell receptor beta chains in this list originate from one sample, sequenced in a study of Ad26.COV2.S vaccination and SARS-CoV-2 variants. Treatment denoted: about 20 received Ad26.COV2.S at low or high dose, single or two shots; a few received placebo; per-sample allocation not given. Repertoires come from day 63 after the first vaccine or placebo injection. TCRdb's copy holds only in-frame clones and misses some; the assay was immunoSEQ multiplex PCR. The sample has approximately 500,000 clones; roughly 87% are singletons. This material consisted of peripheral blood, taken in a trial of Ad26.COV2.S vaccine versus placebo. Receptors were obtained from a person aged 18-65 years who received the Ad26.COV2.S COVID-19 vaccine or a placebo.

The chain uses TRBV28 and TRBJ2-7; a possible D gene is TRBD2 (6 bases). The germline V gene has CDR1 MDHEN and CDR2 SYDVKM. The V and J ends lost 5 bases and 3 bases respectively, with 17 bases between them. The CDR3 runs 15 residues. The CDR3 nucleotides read TGTGCCAGCAGTCCCCGGGGCCGGGGGAGCTACGAGCAGTACTTC. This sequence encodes CASSPRGRGSYEQYF.

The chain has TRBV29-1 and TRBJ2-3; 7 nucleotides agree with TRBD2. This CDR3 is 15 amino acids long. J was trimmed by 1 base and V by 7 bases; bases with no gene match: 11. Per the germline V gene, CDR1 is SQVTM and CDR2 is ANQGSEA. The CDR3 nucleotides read TGCAGCGGGACAAAACCTAGCGGCCGCACAGATACGCAGTATTTT. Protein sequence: CSGTKPSGRTDTQYF.

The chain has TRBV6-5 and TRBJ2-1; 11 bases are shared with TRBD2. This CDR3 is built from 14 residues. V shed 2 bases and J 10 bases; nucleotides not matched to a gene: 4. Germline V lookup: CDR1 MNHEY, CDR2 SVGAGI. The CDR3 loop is CASSYVVAGGEQFF. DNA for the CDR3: TGTGCCAGCAGTTACGTGGTAGCGGGGGGGGAGCAGTTCTTC.

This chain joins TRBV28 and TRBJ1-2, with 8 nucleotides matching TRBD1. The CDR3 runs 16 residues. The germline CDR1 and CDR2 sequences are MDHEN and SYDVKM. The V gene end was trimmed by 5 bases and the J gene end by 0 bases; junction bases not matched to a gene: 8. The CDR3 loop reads CASSRAQGVTNYGYTF. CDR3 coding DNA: TGTGCCAGCAGTCGGGCACAGGGGGTTACTAACTATGGCTACACCTTC.

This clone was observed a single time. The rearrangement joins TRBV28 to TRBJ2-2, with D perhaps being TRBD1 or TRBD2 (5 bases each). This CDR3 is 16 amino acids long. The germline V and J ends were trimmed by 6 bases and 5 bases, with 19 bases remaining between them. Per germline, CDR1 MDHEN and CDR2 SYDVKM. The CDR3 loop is CASSSLPGTETGELFF. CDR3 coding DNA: TGTGCCAGCAGCTCCCTCCCAGGGACCGAGACCGGGGAGCTGTTTTTT.

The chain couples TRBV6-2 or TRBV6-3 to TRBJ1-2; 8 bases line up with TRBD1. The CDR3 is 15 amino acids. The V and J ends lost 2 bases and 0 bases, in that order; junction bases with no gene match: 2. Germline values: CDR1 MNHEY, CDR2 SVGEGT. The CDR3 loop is CASSYGGQANYGYTF. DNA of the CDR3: TGTGCCAGCAGTTACGGGGGACAGGCTAACTATGGCTACACCTTC.

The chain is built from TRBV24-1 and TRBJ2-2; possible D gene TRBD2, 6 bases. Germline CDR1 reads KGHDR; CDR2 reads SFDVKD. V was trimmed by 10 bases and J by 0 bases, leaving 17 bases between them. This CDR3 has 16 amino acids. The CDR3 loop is CATPDFQRANTGELFF. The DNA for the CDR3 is TGTGCCACTCCCGACTTTCAGCGGGCGAACACCGGGGAGCTGTTTTTT.

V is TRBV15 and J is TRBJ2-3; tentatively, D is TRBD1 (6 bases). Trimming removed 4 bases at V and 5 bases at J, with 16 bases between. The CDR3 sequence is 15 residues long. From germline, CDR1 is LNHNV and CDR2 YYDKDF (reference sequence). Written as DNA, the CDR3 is TGTGCCACCAGCACGGGCGCACAGGGTGTAGATACGCAGTATTTT. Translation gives CATSTGAQGVDTQYF.

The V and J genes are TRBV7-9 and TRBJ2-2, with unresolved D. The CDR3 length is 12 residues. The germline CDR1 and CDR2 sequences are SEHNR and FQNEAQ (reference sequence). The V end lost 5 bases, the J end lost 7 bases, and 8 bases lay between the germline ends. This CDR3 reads CASSMLGGELFF. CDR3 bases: TGTGCCAGCAGCATGTTGGGCGGGGAGCTGTTTTTT.

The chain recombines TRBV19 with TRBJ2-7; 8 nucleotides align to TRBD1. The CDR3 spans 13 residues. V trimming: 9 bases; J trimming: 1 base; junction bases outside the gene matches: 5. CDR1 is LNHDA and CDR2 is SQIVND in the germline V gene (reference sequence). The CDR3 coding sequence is TGTGCCAGCTCCAGGACAGGGTCCTACGAGCAGTACTTC. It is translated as CASSRTGSYEQYF.

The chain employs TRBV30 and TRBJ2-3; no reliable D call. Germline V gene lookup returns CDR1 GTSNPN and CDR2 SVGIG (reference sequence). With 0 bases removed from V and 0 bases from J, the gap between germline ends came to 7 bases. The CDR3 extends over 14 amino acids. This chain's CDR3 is CAWSVDRSTDTQYF. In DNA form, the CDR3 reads TGTGCCTGGAGTGTGGATCGTAGCACAGATACGCAGTATTTT.

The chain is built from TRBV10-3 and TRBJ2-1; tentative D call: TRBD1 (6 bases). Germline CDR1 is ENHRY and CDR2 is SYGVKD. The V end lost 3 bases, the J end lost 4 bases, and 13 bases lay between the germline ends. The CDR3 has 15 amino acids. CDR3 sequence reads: CAISDYGQKYNEQFF. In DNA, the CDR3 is TGTGCCATCAGTGATTATGGACAGAAATACAATGAGCAGTTCTTC.